These 10 T cell receptor beta chains were all obtained from the same sample, sequenced in a study of vaccination effects on CD4 cells after COVID-19. Ahead of sequencing, the ViraFEST assay grew antigen-specific CD4+ T cells using viral peptide pools. Subsequent to a culture period of about ten days, CD4+ T cells were isolated. Nobody among the vaccine recipients had prior SARS-CoV-2 infection (nucleocapsid antibodies were negative). Method: immunoSEQ multiplex PCR; TCRdb's copy keeps in-frame clones and lacks some. The sample includes around 66,000 clones, approximately 71% seen only once; the top ten take 3.5% to 4.5%. These receptors lack a known antigen. Sequencing used CD4+ T cells from PBMCs cultured with HCoV-OC43 spike peptides, obtained before COVID-19 vaccination. Stated subset: HCoV-OC43 spike overlapping peptide pool stimulation. The source of these receptors is a human donor who received a COVID-19 vaccine.

The chain recombines TRBV6-2 or TRBV6-3 with TRBJ2-2; 11 nucleotides align to TRBD2. Germline assignment: CDR1 MNHEY and CDR2 SVGEGT. The CDR3 extends over 18 amino acids. The V and J ends lost 4 bases and 5 bases, in that order; junction bases with no gene match: 12. CDR3 loop: CASSFPNSGGARTGELFF. The DNA for the CDR3 is TGTGCCAGCAGTTTCCCTAATAGCGGGGGGGCTCGTACCGGGGAGCTGTTTTTT.

J is TRBJ2-3 and V is TRBV30; a possible D gene is TRBD1 (5 bases). The CDR3 length is 15 residues. In germline, CDR1 is GTSNPN, CDR2 SVGIG (reference sequence). V was pared by 2 bases and J by 3 bases, with 15 bases between. This CDR3 is CAWSTQGIGTDTQYF. The CDR3 nucleotides read TGTGCCTGGAGTACCCAGGGTATTGGGACAGATACGCAGTATTTT.

The V and J genes are TRBV6-5 and TRBJ2-2; weak D call: TRBD2 (5 bases). This CDR3 contains 13 residues. Germline CDR1 and CDR2: MNHEY and SVGAGI. The V and J ends lost 2 bases and 5 bases respectively, with 6 bases between them. The CDR3 sequence: CASSYEGTGELFF. CDR3 sequence (DNA): TGTGCCAGCAGTTACGAGGGAACCGGGGAGCTGTTTTTT.

The rearrangement joins TRBV14 to TRBJ2-2; no clear D gene. The CDR3 is 15 residues long. The V gene lost 1 base and the J gene lost 2 bases, with 8 bases spanning the gap. The germline V gene has CDR1 SGHDN and CDR2 FVKESK. The chain's CDR3 is CASSQVRRNTGELFF. CDR3 DNA: TGTGCCAGCAGCCAAGTGAGACGAAACACCGGGGAGCTGTTTTTT.

The J gene is TRBJ1-1, the V gene TRBV11-3; D gene uncertain. CDR3 length: 13 residues. V lost 0 bases, J lost 6 bases, and 8 bases lay in between. The germline CDR1 and CDR2 sequences are SGHNT and YENEEA. The CDR3 sequence: CASSLEAESEAFF. CDR3 DNA sequence: TGTGCCAGCAGCTTAGAGGCGGAGTCTGAAGCTTTCTTT.

This sequence joins TRBV6-6 and TRBJ2-2; D gene uncertain. The CDR3 length is 14 residues. The germline V and J ends were trimmed by 4 bases and 7 bases, with 13 bases remaining between them. The V gene's germline CDR1 is MNHNY and CDR2 SVGAGI (reference sequence). CDR3 loop: CASSSDLLIGELFF. Written as DNA, the CDR3 is TGTGCCAGCAGTTCTGACCTTCTCATCGGGGAGCTGTTTTTT.

The chain is built from TRBV20-1 and TRBJ1-2; the match to TRBD1 covers 8 bases. J was trimmed by 1 base and V by 3 bases; bases with no gene match: 4. This CDR3 spans 14 amino acids. Looked up from germline, CDR1 is DFQATT and CDR2 is SNEGSKA (reference sequence). CDR3 in DNA: TGCAGTGCTAGTGGGGACAGGTATAACTATGGCTACACCTTC. This gives the protein CSASGDRYNYGYTF.

This clone was counted between two and nine times. The chain links TRBV2 to TRBJ2-7; D is unresolved. The V end lost 8 bases, the J end lost 4 bases, and 0 bases lay between the germline ends. The CDR3 extends over 8 amino acids. Germline loops: CDR1 SNHLY, CDR2 FYNNEI. The CDR3: CASYEQYV. In DNA, the CDR3 is TGTGCCAGCTACGAGCAGTACGTC.

J is TRBJ2-3 and V is TRBV9; 14 nucleotides match TRBD2. This CDR3 has 19 residues. With V trimmed by 0 bases and J by 4 bases, 10 bases remained unmatched. CDR1 and CDR2 from the germline V gene are SGDLS and YYNGEE. This CDR3 is CASSVDGRLAGGRADTQYF. The CDR3 region has the DNA TGTGCCAGCAGCGTAGACGGGCGACTAGCGGGGGGGCGGGCAGATACGCAGTATTTT.

The gene calls are TRBV12-3 or TRBV12-4 and TRBJ2-3, with D uncertain. The ends were cut back, 5 bases at V and 3 bases at J, with 3 bases in the middle. This CDR3 contains 11 residues. The DNA of the CDR3 is TGTGCCAGCAGTCGTACAGATACGCAGTATTTT. This codes for CASSRTDTQYF.